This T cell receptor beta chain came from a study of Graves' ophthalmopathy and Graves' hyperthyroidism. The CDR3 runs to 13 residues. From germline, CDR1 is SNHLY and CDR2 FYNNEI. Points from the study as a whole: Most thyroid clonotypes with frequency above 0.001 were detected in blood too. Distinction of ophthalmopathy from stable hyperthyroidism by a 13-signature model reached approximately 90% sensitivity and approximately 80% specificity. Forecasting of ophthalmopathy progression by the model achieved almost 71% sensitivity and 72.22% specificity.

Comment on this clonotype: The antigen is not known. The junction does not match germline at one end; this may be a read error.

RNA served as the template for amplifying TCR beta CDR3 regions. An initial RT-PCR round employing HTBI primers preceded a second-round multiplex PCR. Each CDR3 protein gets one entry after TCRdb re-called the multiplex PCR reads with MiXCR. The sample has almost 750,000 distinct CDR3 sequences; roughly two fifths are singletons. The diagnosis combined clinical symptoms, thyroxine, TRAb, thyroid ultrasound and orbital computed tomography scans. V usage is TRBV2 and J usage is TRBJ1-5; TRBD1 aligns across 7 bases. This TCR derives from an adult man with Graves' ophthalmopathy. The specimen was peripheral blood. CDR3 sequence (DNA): TGTGCCGGACAGGCCCAGAGCAGTCAGCCCCAGCATTTT. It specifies CAGQAQSSQPQHF.